The rows below give T cell receptor beta chains drawn from one sample of a study of T-cell memory formation after mild COVID-19. TCRdb reprocessed the 5' RACE reads with MiXCR, giving one entry per CDR3 protein. This sample has more than 300,000 distinct CDR3 sequences; 20% to 25% occur once, and the top ten carry 20% to 25%. The sample was PBMCs or a T cell subset sorted from them (not recorded which). The receptors stem from a man between 18 and 29 years old who had mild COVID-19 (a few samples of this study predate the infection). Cell type and time point are not known. CDR3s include the opening cysteine and the closing phenylalanine or tryptophan. A D gene is named only where the DNA matches it firmly. The size field is filled for only some rows; it gives once, few, many or a size class.

D,V,size,J,DNA,CDR3
-,TRBV11-2,few,TRBJ1-4,TGTGCCAGCAGCTCGGGGTTACCCGGAAAACTGTTTTTT,CASSSGLPGKLFF
-,TRBV4-3,-,TRBJ2-1,TGCGCCAGCAGCCAAGATATGAGGGGAAGCCACAATGAGCAGTTCTTC,CASSQDMRGSHNEQFF
-,TRBV12-3/TRBV12-4,-,TRBJ1-3,TGTGCCAGCAGTTTGGGAGGGGCGAACACCATATATTTT,CASSLGGANTIYF
-,TRBV7-8,many,TRBJ1-5,TGTGCCAGCAGCTTAGGGGGTTTTTTTAGCAATCAGCCCCAGCATTTT,CASSLGGFFSNQPQHF
TRBD1,TRBV4-3,few,TRBJ1-1,TGCGCCAGCAGCCAAGATCGGCACAGGGGCACTGAAGCTTTCTTT,CASSQDRHRGTEAFF
-,TRBV30,few,TRBJ2-3,TGTGCCTGGAGTTCACGACGCGCAGATACGCAGTATTTT,CAWSSRRADTQYF
TRBD2,TRBV7-9,-,TRBJ2-1,TGTGCCAGCAGCCTTACCGGGACTAGCGGTTATGAGCAGTTCTTC,CASSLTGTSGYEQFF
-,TRBV5-6,-,TRBJ1-6,TGTGCCAGCAGCTTAGCGGGGCCCTGGACCCCCCTCCACTTT,CASSLAGPWTPLHF
TRBD1,TRBV11-2,-,TRBJ1-4,TGTGCCAGCAGCCTTAATACAGGGGAGAAACTGTTTTTT,CASSLNTGEKLFF
-,TRBV7-9,-,TRBJ1-1,TGTGCCAGCAGATGGGGGTTGTGGAACACTGAAGCTTTCTTT,CASRWGLWNTEAFF
-,TRBV5-6,-,TRBJ2-7,TGTGCCAGCAGCTCCATGTGGGGTTCCAGCTCCTACGAGCAGTACTTC,CASSSMWGSSSYEQYF
-,TRBV3-1,many,TRBJ1-2,TGTGCCAGCAGCCCCACCGACAGAGGCTACACCTTC,CASSPTDRGYTF
TRBD1,TRBV7-2,-,TRBJ2-3,TGTGCCGGGGGACAGGGACCAGATACGCAGTATTTT,CAGGQGPDTQYF
-,TRBV4-3,few,TRBJ1-2,TGCGCCAGCAGCCCCCTAGGAGGGGGTAGGAGCTATGGCTACACCTTC,CASSPLGGGRSYGYTF
-,TRBV11-2,-,TRBJ2-3,TGTGCCAGCAGCCTCCTAGCGATGACAGATACGCAGTATTTT,CASSLLAMTDTQYF
-,TRBV21-1,few,TRBJ2-3,TGTGCCAGCAGCAAGTTGACAGGGGATAAGGGCACAGATACGCAGTATTTT,CASSKLTGDKGTDTQYF
TRBD2,TRBV3-1,few,TRBJ2-3,TGTGCCAGCAGCCAACTAGCGGGCACAGATACGCAGTATTTT,CASSQLAGTDTQYF
-,TRBV11-2,-,TRBJ2-3,TGTGCCAGCAGCTTAATCTCAGGAATGGGTGCAGATACGCAGTATTTT,CASSLISGMGADTQYF
TRBD1,TRBV19,few,TRBJ2-1,TGTGCCAGTAGTATTTACAGGGGCTCCTACAATGAGCAGTTCTTC,CASSIYRGSYNEQFF
TRBD1,TRBV18,-,TRBJ1-5,TGTGCCAGCTCACAGACAGGGGCGAGCAATCAGCCCCAGCATTTT,CASSQTGASNQPQHF
TRBD2,TRBV4-2,few,TRBJ2-7,TGTGCCAGCAGCCCCCACCCTAGCGGGGGGAGCTCCTACGAGCAGTACTTC,CASSPHPSGGSSYEQYF
-,TRBV12-3/TRBV12-4,many,TRBJ2-2,TGTGCCAGCAGTTGGAAGGTGACCGGGGAGCTGTTTTTT,CASSWKVTGELFF
-,TRBV4-1,-,TRBJ2-4,TGCGCCAGCAGCCAAGGCTTGCAGGGACGAGTGACCAAAAACATTCAGTACTTC,CASSQGLQGRVTKNIQYF
-,TRBV5-1,few,TRBJ2-5,TGCGCCAGCAGCTTGGGTCAGGAAGAGACCCAGTACTTC,CASSLGQEETQYF
-,TRBV5-6,few,TRBJ2-4,TGTGCCAGCAGCAGGGGGGGGGCGCAAGTCCAGTACTTC,CASSRGGAQVQYF
-,TRBV5-1,-,TRBJ1-1,TGCGCCAGCACCCGGGGGGGGCGTAACACTGAAGCTTTCTTT,CASTRGGRNTEAFF
TRBD1,TRBV7-3,-,TRBJ1-1,TGTGCCAGCCGGCCCGGACAGGGGGCGCACACTGAAGCTTTCTTT,CASRPGQGAHTEAFF
TRBD1,TRBV6-1,-,TRBJ1-5,TGTGCCGCCCGACAGGGGGTTGGCAATCAGCCCCAGCATTTT,CAARQGVGNQPQHF
-,TRBV12-3/TRBV12-4,few,TRBJ2-5,TGTGCCAGCGGACGGCGGGGGCGGACCCAGTACTTC,CASGRRGRTQYF
TRBD2,TRBV4-1,many,TRBJ2-3,TGCGCCAGCAGCCAAGACCACACTAGCGGGGGGACAGATACGCAGTATTTT,CASSQDHTSGGTDTQYF
TRBD1,TRBV29-1,-,TRBJ2-5,TGCAGCGCCCCGACAGGGATAGAGACCCAGTACTTC,CSAPTGIETQYF
-,TRBV6-2/TRBV6-3,-,TRBJ2-7,TGTGCCAGCAGTTACTCTTTGACAGGCCCGACTTCCTACGAGCAGTACTTC,CASSYSLTGPTSYEQYF
TRBD2,TRBV9,-,TRBJ2-5,TGTGCCAGCAGCGTAGGTAGCGGGGGGCGCGGGACCCAGTACTTC,CASSVGSGGRGTQYF
-,TRBV9,few,TRBJ1-1,TGTGCCAGCAGCCCCCCGGGACTCGAGACTGAAGCTTTCTTT,CASSPPGLETEAFF
TRBD1,TRBV9,-,TRBJ2-3,TGTGCCAGCAGCCCCCGACAGGGGGAGGATACGCAGTATTTT,CASSPRQGEDTQYF
-,TRBV5-1,-,TRBJ2-3,TGCGCCAGCAGCTTGGCTTCCGAGATTGATACGCAGTATTTT,CASSLASEIDTQYF
-,TRBV19,-,TRBJ1-2,TGTGCCAGTAGTATATTCGGGGACTATGGCTACACCTTC,CASSIFGDYGYTF
TRBD1,TRBV12-3/TRBV12-4,few,TRBJ1-2,TGTGCCAGCAGTCGGACAGGCCAAGGTGGCTACACCTTC,CASSRTGQGGYTF
-,TRBV6-6,-,TRBJ1-4,TGTGCCAGCTTACGGGGGGCGGGTGAAAAACTGTTTTTT,CASLRGAGEKLFF
-,TRBV6-5,few,TRBJ1-2,TGTGCCAGCAGCTCACTACAGGCGCGCTATGGCTACACCTTC,CASSSLQARYGYTF
-,TRBV20-1,many,TRBJ2-1,TGCAGTGCTAGGAAGAATGAGCAGTTCTTC,CSARKNEQFF
-,TRBV9,few,TRBJ2-3,TGTGCCAGCAGCGGTACCCGGAACTGGCAGTATTTT,CASSGTRNWQYF
-,TRBV29-1,-,TRBJ2-3,TGCAGCGTTGTGAGTCTCGGATACACAGATACGCAGTATTTT,CSVVSLGYTDTQYF
-,TRBV11-3,many,TRBJ2-1,TGTGCCAGCAGCCCCTCCGGGTGGAATGAGCAGTTCTTC,CASSPSGWNEQFF
-,TRBV12-5,-,TRBJ2-3,TGTGCTAGTGGTTCGGAGGGGTACGGGAAGCGGGATACGCAGTATTTT,CASGSEGYGKRDTQYF
-,TRBV29-1,-,TRBJ2-1,TGCAGCGTTGAAGATCGGAGAGTCTTCAATGAGCAGTTCTTC,CSVEDRRVFNEQFF
-,TRBV12-3/TRBV12-4,few,TRBJ1-1,TGTGCCAGCAGTTCCAACAGGGAAGGCACTGAAGCTTTCTTT,CASSSNREGTEAFF
-,TRBV30,-,TRBJ1-1,TGTGCCTGGAGTGTCGGCAGGTTTGGCACTGAAGCTTTCTTT,CAWSVGRFGTEAFF
TRBD1,TRBV5-1,few,TRBJ1-1,TGCGCCAGCACCATCGCGCCAGGGGGGGACACTGAAGCTTTCTTT,CASTIAPGGDTEAFF
-,TRBV20-1,once,TRBJ1-5,TGCAGTGCTAGAGATCGGGTTGGAAGCAATCAGCCCCAGCATTTT,CSARDRVGSNQPQHF
TRBD2,TRBV6-6,few,TRBJ2-1,TGTGCCAGCAGTTACTCCAGCGGGGATGATGAGCAGTTCTTC,CASSYSSGDDEQFF
-,TRBV7-9,few,TRBJ1-2,TGTGCCAGCAGCCCCCCCGGGACGGATTATGGCTACACCTTC,CASSPPGTDYGYTF
-,TRBV6-5,few,TRBJ1-6,TGTGCCAGCTCGGCCCCTGGGAGGGGAAGTAATTCACCCCTCCACTTT,CASSAPGRGSNSPLHF
-,TRBV4-2,-,TRBJ2-1,TGTGCCAGCAGCCAAGTTGGGGCGGGGGCCCGCTACAATGAGCAGTTCTTC,CASSQVGAGARYNEQFF
TRBD1,TRBV7-2,-,TRBJ2-1,TGTGCCAGCAGCACCTCCGGGACAGTTTACAATGAGCAGTTCTTC,CASSTSGTVYNEQFF